The 30 T cell receptor beta chains given below trace back to one sample, sequenced in a study of T cell repertoires in cytomegalovirus infection. TCRdb reanalysed the reads using MiXCR and keeps one entry per CDR3 protein. The table has some 100,000 distinct CDR3 sequences, less than 25% seen once. Sample: CD8+ T cells from PBMCs. The receptor set was obtained from a human donor in good health (CMV status not recorded). Some clones in this sample may be carry-over from other donors' samples.

This clonotype was counted between two and nine times. V gene TRBV12-3 or TRBV12-4 combines with J gene TRBJ2-3, with D hard to call. V lost 3 bases to trimming and J lost 7 bases, with 5 bases between them. This CDR3 contains 11 residues. The CDR3 loop reads CASSLVNTQYF. In DNA form, the CDR3 reads TGTGCCAGCAGTTTGGTAAATACGCAGTATTTT.

The table lists this clonotype with a few counts. The V call is TRBV27, the J call TRBJ2-3; D is undetermined. The CDR3 covers 11 residues. V lost 8 bases and J lost 6, with 9 bases in between. Per germline, CDR1 MNHEY and CDR2 SMNVEV (reference sequence). The CDR3 DNA follows: TGTGCCAGCTCCAAGGGCGATACGCAGTATTTT. Encoded protein: CASSKGDTQYF.

A remark on this clonotype: A much bigger clone sits one base away, suggesting this may be a read error. V and J are TRBV11-2 and TRBJ2-5; weak D call: TRBD1 (6 bases). This CDR3 comprises 15 residues. Germline lookup yields CDR1 SGHAT and CDR2 FQNNGV. V was pared by 8 bases and J by 1 base, with 17 bases between. This CDR3 reads CASGLGATAQETQYF. For the CDR3, the DNA is TGTGCCAGCGGCCTGGGGGCGACAGCCCAAGAGACCCAGTACTTC.

This clonotype was counted only a few times. The rearrangement joins TRBV2 to TRBJ2-5; tentative D call: TRBD2 (6 bases). The CDR3 is 15 amino acids. The V end lost 4 bases, the J end lost 2 bases, and 14 bases lay between the germline ends. CDR1 and CDR2 from the germline V gene are SNHLY and FYNNEI. The CDR3 here is CASSGGARKQETQYF. The CDR3 bases are TGTGCCAGCAGTGGCGGGGCCAGGAAACAAGAGACCCAGTACTTC.

This clonotype was seen many times. J is TRBJ2-7 and V is TRBV7-2; perhaps TRBD1 as D (8 bases). V was trimmed by 5 bases and J by 3 bases, leaving 23 bases between them. Germline CDR1 is SGHTA and CDR2 is FQGNSA. This CDR3 contains 17 residues. The CDR3 nucleotides read TGTGCCAGCAGCGGAACGGACAGGGAGGGTCCGTTCTACGAGCAGTACTTC. This gives the protein CASSGTDREGPFYEQYF. Combining the CDR3 with reference TRBV7-2 and TRBJ2-7 gives the whole variable domain GAGVSQSPSNKVTEKGKDVELRCDPISGHTALYWYRQSLGQGLEFLIYFQGNSAPDKSGLPSDRFSAERTGGSVSTLTIQRTQQEDSAVYLCASSGTDREGPFYEQYFGPGTRLTVT.

The sample holds many counts of this clonotype. The chain uses TRBV7-7 and TRBJ2-5; D perhaps matches TRBD2 (6 bases). Deletions cut 5 bases from V and 5 bases from J, with 21 bases between. This CDR3 spans 16 amino acids. The germline CDR1 and CDR2 sequences are SSHAT and FNYEAQ (reference sequence). CDR3 residues: CASSPSPGPAGETQYF. CDR3 in DNA: TGTGCCAGCAGCCCAAGCCCGGGCCCCGCGGGGGAGACCCAGTACTTC.

This chain connects TRBV19 to TRBJ2-2; D gene unclear. CDR1 LNHDA and CDR2 SQIVND come from the germline V gene (reference sequence). This CDR3 has 13 amino acids. Trimming cost V 6 bases and J 6 bases, with 11 bases left between them. The CDR3 region is CASRNPSAGELFF. CDR3 coding DNA: TGTGCCAGTAGAAACCCCTCTGCCGGGGAGCTGTTTTTT.

There are many counts of this clonotype. The CDR3 DNA reads TGTGCCAGCAGCTTCGGACAGGTAGACTACGAGCAGTACTTC. The encoded protein is CASSFGQVDYEQYF. This chain links TRBV7-9 with TRBJ2-7; 7 nucleotides agree with TRBD1. This CDR3 is 14 amino acids long. The germline V gene encodes CDR1 SEHNR and CDR2 FQNEAQ (reference sequence). After removal of 3 bases from V and 3 bases from J, the junction contained 5 bases not matched to a gene. Full variable domain (remainder filled in from reference TRBV7-9 and TRBJ2-7): DTGVSQNPRHKITKRGQNVTFRCDPISEHNRLYWYRQTLGQGPEFLTYFQNEAQLEKSRLLSDRFSAERPKGSFSTLEIQRTEQGDSAMYLCASSFGQVDYEQYFGPGTRLTVT.

V gene TRBV20-1 combines with J gene TRBJ2-7, with TRBD1 identical over 8 bases. The germline V gene has CDR1 DFQATT and CDR2 SNEGSKA (reference sequence). The junction had 9 bases not matched to a gene; V was cut back by 0 bases and J by 5 bases. The CDR3 is made up of 15 amino acids. The CDR3 region has the DNA TGCAGTGCTAGAGATCACGCAGGGGGCGCCCACGAGCAGTACTTC. Translating it yields CSARDHAGGAHEQYF.

This clonotype appeared a few times. The chain carries TRBV6-5 and TRBJ2-2, with 7 nucleotides matching TRBD1. The trim removed 2 bases at V and 6 bases at J, leaving 3 bases unmatched. The CDR3 loop spans 14 amino acids. Germline V gives CDR1 MNHEY, CDR2 SVGAGI. The CDR3 protein is CASSYGQGAGELFF. CDR3 coding DNA: TGTGCCAGCAGTTACGGTCAGGGGGCCGGGGAGCTGTTTTTT.

This chain connects TRBV4-3 to TRBJ2-1; 13 positions match TRBD2. Trimming took 4 bases from V and 10 from J; bases not matched to a gene: 7. Germline V gene data show CDR1 as LGHNA and CDR2 as YSLEER. This CDR3 region has 15 residues. Written as DNA, the CDR3 is TGCGCCAGCAGCCCGCGACTAGCGGGAGGTGAGGAGCAGTTCTTC. Its translation is CASSPRLAGGEEQFF.

There are many counts of this clonotype. The chain joins TRBV7-2 to TRBJ1-2; TRBD1 aligns across 7 bases. In germline, CDR1 is SGHTA, CDR2 FQGNSA. After removal of 2 bases from V and 8 bases from J, the junction contained 17 bases not matched to a gene. The CDR3 loop spans 17 amino acids. Here the CDR3 DNA reads TGTGCCAGCAGCTTAAGAGGACAGGCCGGCAATAGGAAGGGCTACACCTTC. It encodes CASSLRGQAGNRKGYTF.

The rearrangement links TRBV11-1 to TRBJ2-4; possibly TRBD2 for D (6 bases). Germline CDR1 SGHAT, CDR2 FQDESV (reference sequence). Trimming pared 5 bases from V and 1 base from J, leaving 21 bases between. This CDR3 contains 18 residues. The CDR3 region has the DNA TGTGCCAGCAGCCACTTTCCCGGCGGGGAAGGGGCCAAAAACATTCAGTACTTC. This sequence encodes CASSHFPGGEGAKNIQYF.

The chain joins TRBV20-1 to TRBJ2-3; 9 bases map to TRBD1. J lost 6 bases, V lost 5 bases, and 12 bases had no gene match. Germline CDR1 DFQATT, CDR2 SNEGSKA (reference sequence). The CDR3 runs 15 residues. CDR3 region: CSAPSGTGIRDTQYF. CDR3 nucleotides: TGCAGTGCTCCCAGTGGGACAGGGATAAGGGATACGCAGTATTTT.

The chain is built from TRBV2 and TRBJ2-1; D perhaps matches TRBD2 (6 bases). The CDR3 sequence is 13 residues long. V gave up 8 bases and J gave up 2 bases, with 10 bases separating them. Looked up from germline, CDR1 is SNHLY and CDR2 is FYNNEI. In DNA, the CDR3 is TGTGCCAGCCTGGAGGGTACCTACAATGAGCAGTTCTTC. Residues: CASLEGTYNEQFF.

This rearrangement joins TRBV20-1 to TRBJ2-3; 12 nucleotides agree with TRBD2. Germline lookup yields CDR1 DFQATT and CDR2 SNEGSKA (reference sequence). V shed 0 bases, J shed 5 bases, and the junction held 9 bases outside the gene matches. The CDR3 sequence is 17 residues long. The CDR3 region is CSARDSGLAGRGDTQYF. CDR3 DNA: TGCAGTGCTAGAGATTCCGGACTAGCGGGGCGTGGAGATACGCAGTATTTT.

A few counts support this clonotype. The chain links TRBV11-2 to TRBJ2-3; 11 positions agree with TRBD2. V was clipped by 0 bases and J by 6 bases; unmatched bases: 8. Germline values: CDR1 SGHAT, CDR2 FQNNGV. The CDR3 length is 17 residues. The CDR3 loop reads CASSLDSGGALGDTQYF. CDR3 nucleotide sequence: TGTGCCAGCAGCTTAGATAGCGGGGGGGCCCTGGGGGATACGCAGTATTTT.

The J gene is TRBJ2-7, the V gene TRBV9; 9 bases fit TRBD1. This CDR3 region has 15 residues. V was clipped by 4 bases and J by 1 base; unmatched bases: 6. Germline V lookup: CDR1 SGDLS, CDR2 YYNGEE. The CDR3: CASSPTGQGSYEQYF. In DNA, the CDR3 is TGTGCCAGCAGCCCGACAGGACAGGGGTCCTACGAGCAGTACTTC.

The chain employs TRBV7-6 and TRBJ1-1; 7 bases agree with TRBD1. Trimming at V came to 5 bases and at J to 1 base, leaving 7 bases not matched to a gene. The CDR3 covers 15 residues. The germline V gene encodes CDR1 SGHVS and CDR2 FNYEAQ. CDR3 coding DNA: TGTGCCAGCAGCCCCCCGACAGGGTCGAACACTGAAGCTTTCTTT. Protein sequence: CASSPPTGSNTEAFF.

This clonotype was counted a few times. CDR3 nucleotide sequence: TGTGCCAGCAGCCCCTGGGGCTCTGGGGCCAACGTCCTGACTTTC. Translated, it gives CASSPWGSGANVLTF. The J gene is TRBJ2-6, the V gene TRBV14; D unclear. V lost 4 bases and J lost 0, with 7 bases in between. This CDR3 is built from 15 residues. Germline V gene lookup returns CDR1 SGHDN and CDR2 FVKESK.

There are many counts of this clonotype. This chain links TRBV20-1 with TRBJ2-1; D may be TRBD1 (6 bases). V was clipped by 6 bases and J by 0 bases, with 21 bases between them. The CDR3 sequence is 17 residues long. The germline gives CDR1 DFQATT, CDR2 SNEGSKA (reference sequence). DNA of the CDR3: TGCAGTGCAAGGAATTCGGGAACCAGGGGCTCCTACAATGAGCAGTTCTTC. Translated, it gives CSARNSGTRGSYNEQFF.

V is TRBV12-3 or TRBV12-4 and J is TRBJ1-1; no clear D. The CDR3 spans 13 residues. V dropped 6 bases and J dropped 11 bases, with 19 bases sitting between them. In nucleotides, the CDR3 is TGTGCCAGCAGCCACCGACCGGACCCCCGGGCTTTCTTT. This codes for CASSHRPDPRAFF.

CDR3 region: CASSLVIDYGYTF. For the CDR3, the DNA is TGTGCCAGCAGTTTGGTTATAGACTATGGCTACACCTTC. The chain recombines TRBV12-3 or TRBV12-4 with TRBJ1-2; D is uncertain. The CDR3 consists of 13 residues. V was clipped by 3 bases and J by 3 bases, with 8 bases between them.

This clonotype was seen at least ten times. The genes are TRBV28 and TRBJ1-6; 7 positions match TRBD1. This CDR3 region has 13 residues. Germline V lookup: CDR1 MDHEN, CDR2 SYDVKM. With V trimmed by 6 bases and J by 8 bases, 4 bases remained unmatched. The CDR3 bases are TGTGCCAGCAGCAAAGGGGGCGATTCACCCCTCCACTTT. The encoded protein is CASSKGGDSPLHF. Full variable domain (outside the CDR3, taken from reference TRBV28 and TRBJ1-6): DVKVTQSSRYLVKRTGEKVFLECVQDMDHENMFWYRQDPGLGLRLIYFSYDVKMKEKGDIPEGYSVSREKKERFSLILESASTNQTSMYLCASSKGGDSPLHFGNGTRLTVT.

As regards this clonotype: One base away lies a much larger clone, so this may be a sequencing read error. The chain carries TRBV7-6 and TRBJ2-1, with 9 bases matching TRBD1. CDR3 size: 19 residues. Trimming took 5 bases from V and 2 from J; bases not matched to a gene: 16. Germline values: CDR1 SGHVS, CDR2 FNYEAQ. The chain's CDR3 is CASSLGWAPGTGTYNEQFF. The CDR3, as DNA: TGTGCCAGCAGCCTAGGGTGGGCTCCCGGGACAGGGACCTACAATGAGCAGTTCTTC.

V and J are TRBV14 and TRBJ2-1; possible D gene TRBD2, 6 bases. The CDR3 consists of 15 residues. CDR1 SGHDN and CDR2 FVKESK come from the germline V gene. V was trimmed by 1 base and J by 7 bases, leaving 14 bases between them. This CDR3 reads CASSQVAGSGNEQFF. The CDR3 nucleotides are TGTGCCAGCAGCCAAGTGGCGGGGAGTGGAAATGAGCAGTTCTTC.

V usage is TRBV7-2 and J usage is TRBJ2-7; D not certain. This CDR3 region has 14 residues. The ends were cut back, 1 base at V and 7 bases at J, with 14 bases in the middle. Germline lookup yields CDR1 SGHTA and CDR2 FQGNSA. The chain's CDR3 is CASSLGGIGREQYV. CDR3 DNA: TGTGCCAGCAGCTTAGGGGGAATTGGGCGGGAGCAGTACGTC.

The V gene is TRBV7-8, the J gene TRBJ1-2; 7 nucleotides align to TRBD1. V was clipped by 3 bases and J by 8 bases; unmatched bases: 6. CDR1 and CDR2 from the germline V gene are SGHVS and FQNEAQ. CDR3 size: 13 residues. CDR3 in DNA: TGTGCCAGCAGCTTGAGACAGGGAGGAGGCTACACCTTC. Amino acid sequence: CASSLRQGGGYTF.

This clonotype appeared a few times. V usage is TRBV7-9 and J usage is TRBJ2-1, with D possibly matching TRBD2 (5 bases). CDR3 length equals 13 residues. Trimming cost V 7 bases and J 6 bases, with 13 bases left between them. Germline assignment: CDR1 SEHNR and CDR2 FQNEAQ (reference sequence). The CDR3 spells CASTPGLGNEQFF. The CDR3 DNA is TGTGCCAGCACCCCCGGACTCGGCAATGAGCAGTTCTTC.

Ten or more counts support this clonotype. The chain employs TRBV7-8 and TRBJ2-7; maybe TRBD2 (6 bases). In germline, CDR1 is SGHVS, CDR2 FQNEAQ. V lost 5 bases and J 3 bases, leaving 17 bases between the germline ends. The CDR3 length is 15 residues. Here the CDR3 reads CASSPYFGTDYEQYF. The CDR3 region has the DNA TGTGCCAGCAGCCCTTACTTCGGGACTGACTACGAGCAGTACTTC.